The 18 T cell receptor beta chains listed next were all sequenced from one sample in a study of blood T cell repertoires in COVID-19. Produced via immunoSEQ multiplex PCR; TCRdb's table is partial and in-frame only. The table has 330,000 or so clones, more than 85% seen once. Source material: PBMCs or T cells enriched from blood (not recorded which). The receptors originated from a woman aged 25-40 years who had recovered from COVID-19.

The chain has TRBV12-5 and TRBJ2-1; 9 bases agree with TRBD1. V dropped 8 bases and J dropped 2; count of bases not matched to a gene: 4. Germline CDR1 reads LGHNT; CDR2 reads FRNRAP. The CDR3 spans 14 residues. For the CDR3, the DNA is TGTGCTAGTTACCGGGACAGGGCCTACAATGAGCAGTTCTTC. Protein product: CASYRDRAYNEQFF.

This clone is a singleton in its sample. The chain has TRBV25-1 and TRBJ2-7; D is ambiguous. CDR1 and CDR2 from the germline V gene are MGHDK and SYGVNS. Trimming removed 6 bases from V and 3 bases from J, with 12 bases in between. This CDR3 comprises 13 residues. The CDR3 region has the DNA TGTGCCAGCAGCTACCCACTAAGCTACGAGCAGTACTTC. Its translation is CASSYPLSYEQYF.

This chain uses TRBV6-4 with TRBJ2-2; 9 nucleotides align to TRBD1. The germline CDR1 and CDR2 sequences are MRHNA and SNTAGT. V shed 6 bases and J 5 bases; nucleotides not matched to a gene: 7. This CDR3 has 15 residues. The CDR3 reads CASSAGTGLTGELFF. Here the CDR3 DNA reads TGTGCCAGCAGCGCCGGGACAGGGCTGACCGGGGAGCTGTTTTTT.

The chain carries TRBV2 and TRBJ1-2, with D perhaps TRBD1 (6 bases). This CDR3 has 13 amino acids. With 6 bases removed from V and 6 bases from J, the gap between germline ends came to 14 bases. Germline CDR1 SNHLY, CDR2 FYNNEI. For the CDR3, the DNA is TGTGCCAGCAGGGAACAGGGTTTGGATGGCTACACCTTC. Its protein product is CASREQGLDGYTF. Full variable domain (remainder filled in from reference TRBV2 and TRBJ1-2): EPEVTQTPSHQVTQMGQEVILRCVPISNHLYFYWYRQILGQKVEFLVSFYNNEISEKSEIFDDQFSVERPDGSNFTLKIRSTKLEDSAMYFCASREQGLDGYTFGSGTRLTVV.

The chain recombines TRBV6-2 or TRBV6-3 with TRBJ2-2; 11 nucleotides align to TRBD2. Germline lookup yields CDR1 MNHEY and CDR2 SVGEGT. This CDR3 contains 17 residues. With 2 bases clipped from V and 6 bases from J, the junction kept 8 bases outside the gene matches. The CDR3 DNA reads TGTGCCAGCAGTTACCTTCGACTAGCGGGACGTCCCGGGGAGCTGTTTTTT. It codes for CASSYLRLAGRPGELFF.

The CDR3: CASSVTGGQPQHF. The CDR3 nucleotides read TGTGCCAGCAGTGTAACAGGGGGTCAGCCCCAGCATTTT. The V call is TRBV27, the J call TRBJ1-5; 8 nucleotides match TRBD1. There are 13 residues in the CDR3. V lost 5 bases to trimming and J lost 6 bases; unmatched junction nucleotides: 3. CDR1 is MNHEY and CDR2 is SMNVEV in the germline V gene (reference sequence).

The rearrangement joins TRBV18 to TRBJ2-4; TRBD1 matches at 7 bases. The CDR3 runs to 14 residues. V lost 3 bases, J lost 8 bases, and 7 bases stayed unmatched. CDR1 is KGHSH and CDR2 is LQKENI in the germline V gene. The CDR3 here is CASSPPGQGDIQYF. The CDR3 region has the DNA TGTGCCAGCTCACCCCCTGGGCAGGGGGACATTCAGTACTTC. Supplemented by reference TRBV18 and TRBJ2-4, the full variable domain reads NAGVMQNPRHLVRRRGQEARLRCSPMKGHSHVYWYRQLPEEGLKFMVYLQKENIIDESGMPKERFSAEFPKEGPSILRIQQVVRGDSAAYFCASSPPGQGDIQYFGAGTRLSVL.

The chain links TRBV5-1 to TRBJ1-1; 8 bases map to TRBD1. From germline, CDR1 is SGHRS and CDR2 YFSETQ. V lost 2 bases to trimming and J lost 0 bases; unmatched junction nucleotides: 3. This CDR3 has 15 residues. CDR3 region: CASSLQGVLNTEAFF. CDR3 DNA sequence: TGCGCCAGCAGCTTACAGGGGGTACTGAACACTGAAGCTTTCTTT.

This chain uses TRBV14 with TRBJ1-5, with D possibly being TRBD1 (6 bases). The CDR3 spans 17 residues. Trimming shortened V by 0 bases and J by 3 bases, and 15 bases separated the two germline ends. Germline V gene sequence: CDR1 SGHDN, CDR2 FVKESK. The DNA for the CDR3 is TGTGCCAGCAGCCAAGATAGAGGCAGGGGTAACAATCAGCCCCAGCATTTT. Translating gives CASSQDRGRGNNQPQHF.

This clone turned up a few times. The chain is built from TRBV13 and TRBJ2-7, with D maybe TRBD1 (6 bases). With 6 bases removed from V and 3 bases from J, the gap between germline ends came to 12 bases. The germline V gene encodes CDR1 PRHDT and CDR2 FYEKMQ (reference sequence). The CDR3 is 13 residues long. The CDR3, as DNA: TGTGCCAGCAGTGGACAGTCCAACTACGAGCAGTACTTC. Translating it yields CASSGQSNYEQYF.

The chain links TRBV7-9 to TRBJ1-2; D may be TRBD1 (5 bases). The germline gives CDR1 SEHNR, CDR2 FQNEAQ (reference sequence). Trimming took 0 bases from V and 8 from J, leaving 13 bases between them. This CDR3 contains 14 residues. The CDR3: CASSLAGAGGGYTF. CDR3 bases: TGTGCCAGCAGCTTAGCCGGGGCGGGAGGAGGCTACACCTTC. The entire variable domain, with the rest obtained from reference TRBV7-9 and TRBJ1-2, is as follows: DTGVSQNPRHKITKRGQNVTFRCDPISEHNRLYWYRQTLGQGPEFLTYFQNEAQLEKSRLLSDRFSAERPKGSFSTLEIQRTEQGDSAMYLCASSLAGAGGGYTFGSGTRLTVV.

J is TRBJ1-2 and V is TRBV7-9; 8 nucleotides match TRBD1. With 3 bases clipped from V and 3 bases from J, the junction kept 3 bases outside the gene matches. CDR3 length equals 14 residues. Germline-derived CDR1 and CDR2 are SEHNR and FQNEAQ (reference sequence). The CDR3, as DNA: TGTGCCAGCAGCTTGGGCAGGGGGCACTATGGCTACACCTTC. Amino acids: CASSLGRGHYGYTF.

The gene calls are TRBV6-5 and TRBJ2-2; 10 bases map to TRBD2. Germline trimming cut 4 bases from V and 0 bases from J; bases unmatched to any gene: 2. There are 16 residues in the CDR3. Germline V gene lookup returns CDR1 MNHEY and CDR2 SVGAGI. CDR3 amino acids: CASSSLAGTNTGELFF. In DNA, the CDR3 is TGTGCCAGCAGTTCACTAGCGGGGACGAACACCGGGGAGCTGTTTTTT.

The V call is TRBV6-5, the J call TRBJ2-1; 12 nucleotides align to TRBD2. The CDR3 runs to 15 residues. Germline V gene sequence: CDR1 MNHEY, CDR2 SVGAGI. With 7 bases clipped from V and 7 bases from J, the junction kept 8 bases outside the gene matches. CDR3 sequence reads: CASTQGLAGLNEQFF. The CDR3 region has the DNA TGTGCCAGCACTCAAGGACTAGCGGGACTGAATGAGCAGTTCTTC.

The rearrangement links TRBV7-9 to TRBJ2-7; weak D call: TRBD1 (5 bases). V gave up 5 bases and J gave up 3 bases, with 17 bases separating them. The length of the CDR3 is 15 residues. Germline loops: CDR1 SEHNR, CDR2 FQNEAQ (reference sequence). The chain's CDR3 is CASSEPLSTDYEQYF. The CDR3, as DNA: TGTGCCAGCAGCGAACCCCTTTCGACAGACTACGAGCAGTACTTC.

V and J are TRBV18 and TRBJ1-5; D perhaps matches TRBD1 (5 bases). This CDR3 contains 15 residues. Per germline, CDR1 KGHSH and CDR2 LQKENI. Trimming took 2 bases from V and 9 from J, leaving 17 bases between them. The CDR3 DNA reads TGTGCCAGCTCACCAGCTTCGACAGTCGAGAGGCCCCAGCATTTT. As protein: CASSPASTVERPQHF.

CDR3 in amino acids: CASSPMGATNEKLFF. The CDR3, as DNA: TGTGCCAGCTCACCAATGGGGGCGACTAATGAAAAACTGTTTTTT. This sequence joins TRBV18 and TRBJ1-4; a possible D gene is TRBD1 (6 bases). CDR3 length: 15 amino acids. The germline V and J ends were trimmed by 2 bases and 2 bases, with 9 bases remaining between them. Per the germline V gene, CDR1 is KGHSH and CDR2 is LQKENI.

The chain has TRBV28 and TRBJ2-6; TRBD1 might be the D (6 bases). The CDR3 runs to 15 residues. From germline, CDR1 is MDHEN and CDR2 SYDVKM. Trimming cost V 6 bases and J 4 bases, with 13 bases left between them. CDR3 residues: CASRRPGEGANVLTF. Here the CDR3 DNA reads TGTGCCAGCAGGCGACCAGGGGAAGGGGCCAACGTCCTGACTTTC.